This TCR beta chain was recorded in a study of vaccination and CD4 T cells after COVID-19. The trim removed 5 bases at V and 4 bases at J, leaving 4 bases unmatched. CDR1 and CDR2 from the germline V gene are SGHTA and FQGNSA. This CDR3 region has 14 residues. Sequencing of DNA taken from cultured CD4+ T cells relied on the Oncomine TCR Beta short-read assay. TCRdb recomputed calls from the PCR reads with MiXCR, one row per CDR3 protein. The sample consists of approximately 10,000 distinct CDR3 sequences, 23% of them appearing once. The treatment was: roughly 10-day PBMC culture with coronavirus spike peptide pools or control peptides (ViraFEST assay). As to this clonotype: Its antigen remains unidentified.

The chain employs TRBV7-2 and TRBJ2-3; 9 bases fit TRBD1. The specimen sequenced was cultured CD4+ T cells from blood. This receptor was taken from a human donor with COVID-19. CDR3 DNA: TGTGCCAGCAGCCACGACAGGGGGGCAGATACGCAGTATTTT. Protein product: CASSHDRGADTQYF.